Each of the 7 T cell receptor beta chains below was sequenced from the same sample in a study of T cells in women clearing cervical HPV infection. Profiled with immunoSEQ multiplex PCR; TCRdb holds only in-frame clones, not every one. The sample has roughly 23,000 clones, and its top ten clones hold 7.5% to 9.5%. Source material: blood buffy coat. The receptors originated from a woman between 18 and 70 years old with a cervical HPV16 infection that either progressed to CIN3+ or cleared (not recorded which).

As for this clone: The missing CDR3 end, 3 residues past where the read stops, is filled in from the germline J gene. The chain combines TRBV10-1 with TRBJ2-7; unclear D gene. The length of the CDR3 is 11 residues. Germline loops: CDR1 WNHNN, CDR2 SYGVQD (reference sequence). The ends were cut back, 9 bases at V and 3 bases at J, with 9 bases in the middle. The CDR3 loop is CARYTGYEQYF. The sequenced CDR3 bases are TGCGCCAGGTATACGGGCTACGAG.

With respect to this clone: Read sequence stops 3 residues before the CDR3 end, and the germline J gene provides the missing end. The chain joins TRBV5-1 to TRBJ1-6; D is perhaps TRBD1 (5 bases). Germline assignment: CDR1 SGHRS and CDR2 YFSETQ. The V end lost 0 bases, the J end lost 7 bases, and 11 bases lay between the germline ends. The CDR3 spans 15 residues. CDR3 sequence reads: CASSLGQGLNSPLHF. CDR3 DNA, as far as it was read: TGCGCCAGCAGCTTGGGTCAGGGTTTAAATTCACCC.

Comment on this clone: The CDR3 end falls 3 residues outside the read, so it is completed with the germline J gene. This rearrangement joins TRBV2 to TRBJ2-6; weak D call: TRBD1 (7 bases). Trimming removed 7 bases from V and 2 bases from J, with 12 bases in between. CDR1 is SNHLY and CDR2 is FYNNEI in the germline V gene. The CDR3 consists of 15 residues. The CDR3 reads CASTEGQPGANVLTF. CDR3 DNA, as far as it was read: TGTGCCAGCACGGAGGGACAGCCTGGGGCCAACGTC.

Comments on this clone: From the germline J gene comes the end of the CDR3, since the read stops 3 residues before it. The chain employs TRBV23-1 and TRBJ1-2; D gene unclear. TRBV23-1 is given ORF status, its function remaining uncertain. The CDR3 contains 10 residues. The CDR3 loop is CASSRHGYTF. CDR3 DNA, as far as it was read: TGCGCCAGCAGTCGGCACGGC.

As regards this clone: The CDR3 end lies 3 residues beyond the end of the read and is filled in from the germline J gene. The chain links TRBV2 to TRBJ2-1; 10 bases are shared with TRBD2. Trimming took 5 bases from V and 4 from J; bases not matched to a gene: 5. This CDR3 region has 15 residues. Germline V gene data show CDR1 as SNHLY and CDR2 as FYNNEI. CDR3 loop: CASSTGTSEYNEQFF. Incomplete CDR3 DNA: TGTGCCAGCAGTACCGGGACTAGCGAGTACAATGAG.

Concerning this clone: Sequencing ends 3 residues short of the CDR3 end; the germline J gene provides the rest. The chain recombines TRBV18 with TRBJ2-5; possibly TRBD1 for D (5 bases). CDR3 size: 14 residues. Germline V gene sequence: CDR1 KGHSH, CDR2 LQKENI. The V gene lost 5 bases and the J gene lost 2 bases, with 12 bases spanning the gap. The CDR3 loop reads CASSRTGTQETQYF. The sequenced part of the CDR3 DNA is TGTGCCAGCTCAAGAACAGGCACTCAAGAGACC.

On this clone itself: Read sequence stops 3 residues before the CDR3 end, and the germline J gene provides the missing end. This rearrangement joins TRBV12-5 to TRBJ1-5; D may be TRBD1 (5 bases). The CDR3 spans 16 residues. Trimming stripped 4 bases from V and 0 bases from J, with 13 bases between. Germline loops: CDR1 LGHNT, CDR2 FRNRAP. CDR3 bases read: TGTGCTAGTGGTTCGGGGACTACGAATAGCAATCAGCCC. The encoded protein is CASGSGTTNSNQP. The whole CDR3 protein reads CASGSGTTNSNQPQHF.